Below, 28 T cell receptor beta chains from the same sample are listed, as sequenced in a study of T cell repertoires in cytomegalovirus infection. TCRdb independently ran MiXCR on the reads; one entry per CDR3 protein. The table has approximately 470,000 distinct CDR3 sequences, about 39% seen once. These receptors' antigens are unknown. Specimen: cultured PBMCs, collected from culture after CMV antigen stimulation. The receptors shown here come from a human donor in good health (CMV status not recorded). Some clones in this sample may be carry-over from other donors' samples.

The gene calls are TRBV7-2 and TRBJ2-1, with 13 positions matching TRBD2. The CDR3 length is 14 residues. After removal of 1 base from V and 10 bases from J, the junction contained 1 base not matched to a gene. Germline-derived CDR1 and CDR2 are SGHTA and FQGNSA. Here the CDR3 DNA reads TGTGCCAGCAGCTTAGGGGGACTAGCGGGAGAGCAGTTCTTC. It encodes CASSLGGLAGEQFF.

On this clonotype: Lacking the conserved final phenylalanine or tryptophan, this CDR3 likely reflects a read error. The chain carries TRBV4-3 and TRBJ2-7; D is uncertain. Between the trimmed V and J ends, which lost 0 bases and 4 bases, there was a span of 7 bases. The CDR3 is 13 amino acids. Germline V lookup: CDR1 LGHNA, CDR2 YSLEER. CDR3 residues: CASSQDRGYEQYL. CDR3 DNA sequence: TGCGCCAGCAGCCAAGATCGAGGATACGAGCAGTACTTA.

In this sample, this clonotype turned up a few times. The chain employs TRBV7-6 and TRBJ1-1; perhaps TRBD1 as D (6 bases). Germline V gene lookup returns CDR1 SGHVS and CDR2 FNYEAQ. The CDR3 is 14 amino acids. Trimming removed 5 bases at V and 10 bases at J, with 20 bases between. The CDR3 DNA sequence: TGTGCCAGCAGCCCTACAGGGCCCAATGGCCCAGCTTTCTTT. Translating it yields CASSPTGPNGPAFF.

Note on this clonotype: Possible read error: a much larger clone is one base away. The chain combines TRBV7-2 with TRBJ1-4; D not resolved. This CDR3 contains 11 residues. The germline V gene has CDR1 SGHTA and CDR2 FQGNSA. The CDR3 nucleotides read TGTGCCAGCAGCTTAGGTGAAAAACCGTTTTTT. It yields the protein CASSLGEKPFF.

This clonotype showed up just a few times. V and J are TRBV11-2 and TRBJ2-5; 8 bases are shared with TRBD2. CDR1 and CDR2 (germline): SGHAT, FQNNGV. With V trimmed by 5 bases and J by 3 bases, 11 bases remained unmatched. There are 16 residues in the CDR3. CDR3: CASSLRGGSKEETQYF. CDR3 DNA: TGTGCCAGCAGCCTCCGGGGGGGATCTAAGGAAGAGACCCAGTACTTC. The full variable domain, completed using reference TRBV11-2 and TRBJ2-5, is EAGVAQSPRYKIIEKRQSVAFWCNPISGHATLYWYQQILGQGPKLLIQFQNNGVVDDSQLPKDRFSAERLKGVDSTLKIQPAKLEDSAVYLCASSLRGGSKEETQYFGPGTRLLVL.

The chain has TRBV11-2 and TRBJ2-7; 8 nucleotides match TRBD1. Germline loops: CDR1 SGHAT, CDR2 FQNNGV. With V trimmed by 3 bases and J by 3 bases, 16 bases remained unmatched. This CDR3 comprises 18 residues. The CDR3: CASSLMPYRGRSDYEQYF. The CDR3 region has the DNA TGTGCCAGCAGCTTGATGCCCTACAGGGGGAGGTCTGACTACGAGCAGTACTTC. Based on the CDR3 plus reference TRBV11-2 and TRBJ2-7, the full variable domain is EAGVAQSPRYKIIEKRQSVAFWCNPISGHATLYWYQQILGQGPKLLIQFQNNGVVDDSQLPKDRFSAERLKGVDSTLKIQPAKLEDSAVYLCASSLMPYRGRSDYEQYFGPGTRLTVT.

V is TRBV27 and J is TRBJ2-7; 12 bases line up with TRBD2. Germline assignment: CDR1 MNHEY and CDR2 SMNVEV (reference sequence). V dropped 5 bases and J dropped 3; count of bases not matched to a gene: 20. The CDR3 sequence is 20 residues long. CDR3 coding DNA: TGTGCCAGCAGTCCAAACCCACTTTGGACTAGCGGGACTCCCTTCTACGAGCAGTACTTC. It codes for CASSPNPLWTSGTPFYEQYF.

For the CDR3, the DNA is TGTGCCATCAACGACGGGACAGGGGGAGACGAGCAGTACTTC. It translates to CAINDGTGGDEQYF. The chain couples TRBV10-3 to TRBJ2-7, with 11 bases aligning to TRBD1. Germline loops: CDR1 ENHRY, CDR2 SYGVKD. This CDR3 region has 14 residues. After removal of 7 bases from V and 5 bases from J, the junction contained 7 bases not matched to a gene.

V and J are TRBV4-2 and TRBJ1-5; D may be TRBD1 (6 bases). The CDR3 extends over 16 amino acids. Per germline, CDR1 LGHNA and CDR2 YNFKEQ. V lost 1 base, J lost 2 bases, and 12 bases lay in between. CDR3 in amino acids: CASSQAGAGGNQPQHF. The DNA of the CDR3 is TGTGCCAGCAGCCAAGCAGGTGCAGGGGGCAATCAGCCCCAGCATTTT.

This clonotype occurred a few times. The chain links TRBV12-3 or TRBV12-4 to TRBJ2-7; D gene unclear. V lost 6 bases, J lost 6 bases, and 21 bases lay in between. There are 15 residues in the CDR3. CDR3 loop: CASSRSDPAKVEQYF. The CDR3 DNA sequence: TGTGCCAGCAGCCGTTCAGATCCGGCTAAGGTCGAGCAGTACTTC.

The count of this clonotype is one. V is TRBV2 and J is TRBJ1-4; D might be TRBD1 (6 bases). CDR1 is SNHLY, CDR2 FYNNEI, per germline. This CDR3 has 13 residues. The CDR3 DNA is TGTGCTTGGGGGGCGGACCCTAATGAAAAACTGTTTTTT. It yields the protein CAWGADPNEKLFF.

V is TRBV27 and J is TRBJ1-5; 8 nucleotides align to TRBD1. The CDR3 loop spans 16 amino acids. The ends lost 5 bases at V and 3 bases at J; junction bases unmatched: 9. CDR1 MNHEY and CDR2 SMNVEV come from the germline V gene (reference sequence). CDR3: CASSPHRGAINQPQHF. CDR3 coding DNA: TGTGCCAGCAGTCCACACAGGGGGGCCATCAATCAGCCCCAGCATTTT.

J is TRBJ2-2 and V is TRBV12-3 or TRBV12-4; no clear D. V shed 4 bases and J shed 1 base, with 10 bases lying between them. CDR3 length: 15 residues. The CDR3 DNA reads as TGTGCCAGCAGTTATCCCAACGAGAACACCGGGGAGCTGTTTTTT. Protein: CASSYPNENTGELFF.

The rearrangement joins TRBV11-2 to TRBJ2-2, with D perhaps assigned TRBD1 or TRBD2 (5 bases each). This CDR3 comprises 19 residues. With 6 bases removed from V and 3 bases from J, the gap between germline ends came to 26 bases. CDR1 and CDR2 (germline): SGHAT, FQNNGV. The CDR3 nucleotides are TGTGCCAGCAGGTCCGTCCGGTGGGACGGGACGACCTACACCGGGGAGCTGTTTTTT. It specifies CASRSVRWDGTTYTGELFF.

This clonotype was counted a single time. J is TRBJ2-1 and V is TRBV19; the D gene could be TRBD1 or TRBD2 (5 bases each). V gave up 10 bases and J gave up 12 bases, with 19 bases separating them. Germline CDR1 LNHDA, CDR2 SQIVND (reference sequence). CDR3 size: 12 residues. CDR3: CATGPPGTVQFF. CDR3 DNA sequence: TGTGCCACCGGCCCTCCCGGGACCGTGCAGTTCTTC.

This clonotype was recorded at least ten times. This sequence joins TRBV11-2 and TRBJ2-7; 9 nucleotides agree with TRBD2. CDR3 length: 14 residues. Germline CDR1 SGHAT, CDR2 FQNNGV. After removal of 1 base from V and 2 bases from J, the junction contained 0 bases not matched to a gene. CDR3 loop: CASSLGLAAYEQYF. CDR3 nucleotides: TGTGCCAGCAGCTTAGGACTAGCGGCCTACGAGCAGTACTTC.

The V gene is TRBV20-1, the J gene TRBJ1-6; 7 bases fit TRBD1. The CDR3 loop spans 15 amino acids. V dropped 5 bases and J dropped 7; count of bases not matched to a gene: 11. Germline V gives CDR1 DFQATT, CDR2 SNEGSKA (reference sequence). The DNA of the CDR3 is TGCAGTGCTTCTCCCCCGGGACAGTTAAATTCACCCCTCCACTTT. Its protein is CSASPPGQLNSPLHF.

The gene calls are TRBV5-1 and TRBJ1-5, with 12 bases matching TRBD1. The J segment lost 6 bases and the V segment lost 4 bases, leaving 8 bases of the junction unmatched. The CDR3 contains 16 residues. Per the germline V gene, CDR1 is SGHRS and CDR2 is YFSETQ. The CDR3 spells CASSLGTGGFTQPQHF. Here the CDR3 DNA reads TGCGCCAGCAGCCTTGGGACAGGGGGCTTCACTCAGCCCCAGCATTTT.

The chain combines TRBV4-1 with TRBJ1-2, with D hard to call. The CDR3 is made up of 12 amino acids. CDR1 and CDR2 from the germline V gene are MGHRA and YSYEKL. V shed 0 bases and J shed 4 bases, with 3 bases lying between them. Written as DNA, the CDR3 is TGCGCCAGCAGCCAAGATGCCTATGGCTACACCTTC. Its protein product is CASSQDAYGYTF.

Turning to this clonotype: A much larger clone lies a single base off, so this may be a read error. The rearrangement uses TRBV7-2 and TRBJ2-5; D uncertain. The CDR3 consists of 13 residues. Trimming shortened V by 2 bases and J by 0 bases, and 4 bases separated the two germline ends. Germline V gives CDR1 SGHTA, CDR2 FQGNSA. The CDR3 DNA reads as TGTGCCAGCAGCTTACCTTACCAAGAGACCCAGTACTTC. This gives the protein CASSLPYQETQYF.

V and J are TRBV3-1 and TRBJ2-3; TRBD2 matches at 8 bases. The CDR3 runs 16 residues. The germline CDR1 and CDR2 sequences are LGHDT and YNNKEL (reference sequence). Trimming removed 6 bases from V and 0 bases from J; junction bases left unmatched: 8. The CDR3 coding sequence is TGTGCCAGCAGTCCGTTAGCGGGACCTAGCACAGATACGCAGTATTTT. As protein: CASSPLAGPSTDTQYF.

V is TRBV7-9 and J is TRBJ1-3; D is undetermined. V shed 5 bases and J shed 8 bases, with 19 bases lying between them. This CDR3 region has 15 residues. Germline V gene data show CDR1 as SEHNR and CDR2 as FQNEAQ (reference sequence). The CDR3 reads CASSRYGPGEDTIYF. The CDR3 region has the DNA TGTGCCAGCAGCCGATACGGCCCCGGAGAGGACACCATATATTTT.

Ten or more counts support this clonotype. The CDR3 region has the DNA TGTGCCAGCAGCTTAGGAGGTATCGGGACGGCGGCCAATTCACCCCTCCACTTT. Translated: CASSLGGIGTAANSPLHF. The J gene is TRBJ1-6, the V gene TRBV11-1, with D tentatively TRBD1 (5 bases). The CDR3 covers 18 residues. From germline, CDR1 is SGHAT and CDR2 FQDESV (reference sequence). The V end was cut by 1 base, the J end by 7 bases, with 20 bases between.

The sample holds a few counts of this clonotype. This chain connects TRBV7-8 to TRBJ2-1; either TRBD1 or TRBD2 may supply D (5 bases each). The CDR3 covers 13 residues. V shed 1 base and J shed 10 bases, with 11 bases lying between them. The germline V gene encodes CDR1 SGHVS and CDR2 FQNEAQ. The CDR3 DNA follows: TGTGCCAGCAGCTTAGATAGGGGCGGGGAGCAGTTCTTC. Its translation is CASSLDRGGEQFF.

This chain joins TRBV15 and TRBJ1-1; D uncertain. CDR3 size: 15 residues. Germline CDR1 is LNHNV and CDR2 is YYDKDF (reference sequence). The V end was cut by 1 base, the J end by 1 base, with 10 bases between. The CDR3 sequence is CATSRGARPNTEAFF. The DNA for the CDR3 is TGTGCCACCAGCAGAGGAGCAAGGCCGAACACTGAAGCTTTCTTT.

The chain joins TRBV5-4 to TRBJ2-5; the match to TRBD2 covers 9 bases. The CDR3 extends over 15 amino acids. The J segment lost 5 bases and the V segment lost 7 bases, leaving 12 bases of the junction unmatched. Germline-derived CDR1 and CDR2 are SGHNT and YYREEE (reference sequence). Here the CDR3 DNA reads TGTGCCAGCCAAAATGGCGGGGGGGCCGGGGAGACCCAGTACTTC. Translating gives CASQNGGGAGETQYF.

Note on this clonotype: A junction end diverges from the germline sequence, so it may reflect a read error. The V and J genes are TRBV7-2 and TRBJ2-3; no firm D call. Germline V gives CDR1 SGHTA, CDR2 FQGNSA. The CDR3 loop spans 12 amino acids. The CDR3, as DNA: TGTGCCAGGAGCTCCCTCCCTGGTACGCAGTATTTT. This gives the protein CARSSLPGTQYF.

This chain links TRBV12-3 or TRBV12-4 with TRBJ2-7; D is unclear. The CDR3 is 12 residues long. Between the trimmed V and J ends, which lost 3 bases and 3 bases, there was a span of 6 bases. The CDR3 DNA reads TGTGCCAGCAGTTTCGGATACTACGAGCAGTACTTC. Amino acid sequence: CASSFGYYEQYF.